This T cell receptor (beta chain) derives from a study of regulatory T cells in long-lasting Graves disease (dated by TCRdb to the early 2020s). Regarding the research as a whole: In the newly diagnosed Graves' disease group, patients had been taking antithyroid drugs for less than 3 months. The study took place in China and was registered as a clinical trial. Patients with persistent Graves' disease were compared with patients with newly diagnosed Graves' disease using TCR sequencing and RNA sequencing of peripheral blood. TCR sequencing covered around 13 persistent and some 20 newly diagnosed Graves' disease patients, 33 samples in total. General findings and caveats noted by the study authors: TRBV28, TRBJ1-2 and TRBJ2-5 were preferentially used in persistent disease, while TRBV20-1 and TRBJ2-1 were favored in newly diagnosed disease. Sequencing and analysis were limited to the TCR beta chain. Lower TCR Shannon entropy and fewer highly expanded clones were observed in persistent Graves' disease patients than in newly diagnosed patients, which suggested clonal expansion. Persistent patients shared more public clonotypes among themselves (around 3,000) than newly diagnosed patients did (roughly 920). Because the primary lesion, thyroid tissue, could not be accessed, the study looked at peripheral blood alone. The small sample size was acknowledged by the authors as a limitation that may reduce accuracy.

The CDR3 runs 16 residues from the cysteine to the phenylalanine. Only CDR3 DNA remains: 48 bases, in frame from the first base. Deletion took 5 bases off V and 2 bases off J, with a span of 19 bases between the germline ends. A word on this clonotype: Its antigen is unknown. The sample holds no much larger clone one base away, and base qualities are not on file.

The time point label, read with the paper, signifies: newly diagnosed GD, antithyroid drugs for less than 3 months. For both TCR sequencing and RNA sequencing, RNA was extracted from PBMCs using TRIzol. The diagnosis of Graves' disease was made according to American Thyroid Association guidelines. Patients were recruited from an endocrinology department in Xi'an, China. From each patient, approximately 9 milliliters of peripheral blood was collected into an EDTA anticoagulant tube. Ficoll Paque Plus density gradient separation was used to isolate PBMCs, and no further T cell sorting was performed. An Agilent 2100 Bioanalyzer and agarose gel were used to check RNA quality, while a NanoDrop 2000 measured RNA concentration. Library prep was done by multiplex PCR. The listed sequencing device is Illumina HiSeq 4000. CDR3 regions were amplified by Arm-PCR with iRepertoire HTBI primers to construct TCR beta libraries. Gel purification was performed on PCR products prior to sequencing. In the source study's methods: Across samples, around 58 TRBV and roughly 15 TRBJ segments were identified and used for gene usage analysis of CDR3 amino acid clonotypes. COPE and FqMerger were used to merge filtered high-quality paired reads into contigs. Contigs were aligned with BLAST to IMGT TRBV, TRBD and TRBJ reference genes, and CDR3 was defined per IMGT. Any clonotype with a frequency above 0.1% was counted as a highly expanded clone. Repertoire diversity was measured by Shannon entropy, and V-J evenness by the Gini coefficient. Public clonotypes were defined as clonotypes shared by more than one individual. TCRdb reworked the public reads: Q25 trimming with fastp, MiXCR clone assembly, productive beta chains retained. Here each entry gathers all rows of one CDR3 protein and keeps the most common genes and DNA. In this record, the V and J calls reflect TCRdb's handling and not the investigators' own analysis. The sample includes around 360,000 distinct CDR3 sequences, with around 16% observed a single time. Around 20% of the sample belongs to the ten largest clones.

The same data also went into a second study, on T cells in Graves' hyperthyroidism and ophthalmopathy. As noted in the second study: A patient counted as having stable Graves' hyperthyroidism if no progression to ophthalmopathy occurred over 18 months of follow-up. Hyperthyroidism patients were newly diagnosed, with disease duration under 2 months, and aged 18 to 65 years. Patients with uncontrolled infections, other autoimmune diseases, pregnancy or lactation were excluded. Clinical symptoms, serum thyroxine and TRAb, thyroid ultrasound, and orbital computed tomography formed the basis for the diagnoses. The TCR CDR3 was subjected to a first round of RT-PCR using the HTBI primer set and the Qiagen OneStep RT-PCR kit. Most expanded thyroid clonotypes (frequency above 0.001) were also detected in blood, a finding suggesting that blood repertoires may reflect thyroid immune responses. A model built on a 13 V-J signature distinguished ophthalmopathy from stable hyperthyroidism, reaching roughly 88% sensitivity and about 81% specificity in cross-validation and 80%/75% in testing. In validation, the model predicted progression to ophthalmopathy a median of roughly six months before onset, with approximately 70% sensitivity and around 76% specificity. A discovery cohort of roughly 96 patients, 43 with Graves' ophthalmopathy and about 60 with stable Graves' hyperthyroidism, was used to find distinguishing TCR V-J signatures. Prospective prediction of ophthalmopathy was tested in an independent validation cohort consisting of 18 to 20 hyperthyroidism patients and around 16 patients who later progressed to ophthalmopathy. For training and testing, the 80 to 100 patients in the discovery cohort were randomly divided in a 7:3 ratio. The study also compared thyroid tissue and blood T-cell repertoires from more than 5 Graves' hyperthyroidism patients. After blood sampling, hyperthyroidism patients were treated with methimazole at a starting dose of 30 mg daily, and ophthalmopathy patients were treated with high-dose intravenous methylprednisolone. A second multiplex PCR round built the libraries, followed by size selection and purification. The libraries were sequenced on an Illumina HiSeq2000 using paired-end 100 bp reads. SOAPnuke was used to process the raw data, removing reads that contained adapters or uncalled bases, had a mean Phred below 15, or lacked an exact match to the constant primer or identifier. COPE v1.2.5 was used to merge the high-quality paired reads, and each unique nucleotide sequence was defined as a clonotype. MiTCR v1.1 was used to align the clonotypes against IMGT TRBV, TRBD and TRBJ reference segments. The analysis was restricted to V-J combinations with a frequency above 0.0001, which together covered about 99% of the repertoires. The TCS score was defined as the ratio of F50 (clonal expansion) to E x V (chaos), calculated using BLOSUM62-based TCRdist between CDR3 peptides within each V-J. Welch's t-statistics and random forest reduced some 510 V-J features to roughly 13, which were used in a naive Bayes classifier (R e1071). No statistical method was used to set the sample size in advance, and investigators knew the group allocation. TCR Vbeta CDR3 sequencing of approximately 140 peripheral blood samples (over 40 ophthalmopathy, 75 hyperthyroidism and roughly 17 progressor patients) is reported in the paper.

The chain is encoded by TRBV12-3 or TRBV12-4 joined to TRBJ2-7; the best D guess is TRBD2, with 6 bases matching. This receptor was identified in a woman younger than 30 with Graves disease. Donor details come from another sample of the same person, matched by shared clones. The material was peripheral blood mononuclear cells (PBMCs), obtained at new diagnosis, from a patient treated with antithyroid drugs. Read as DNA, the sequence is TGTGCCAGCAGTCCCATGACCGGGACTCACACCTACGAGCAGTACTTC. Its translation is CASSPMTGTHTYEQYF.